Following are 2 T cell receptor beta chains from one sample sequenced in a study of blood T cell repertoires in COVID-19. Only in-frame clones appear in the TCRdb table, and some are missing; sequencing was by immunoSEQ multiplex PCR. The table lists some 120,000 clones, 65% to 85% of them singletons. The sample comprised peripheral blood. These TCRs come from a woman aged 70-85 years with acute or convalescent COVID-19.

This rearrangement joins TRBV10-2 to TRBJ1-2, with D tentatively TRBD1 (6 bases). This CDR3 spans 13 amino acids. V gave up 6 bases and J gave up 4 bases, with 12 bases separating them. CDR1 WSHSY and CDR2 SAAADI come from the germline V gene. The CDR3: CASSTQGSYGYTF. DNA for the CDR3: TGCGCCAGCAGCACACAGGGTTCCTATGGCTACACCTTC.

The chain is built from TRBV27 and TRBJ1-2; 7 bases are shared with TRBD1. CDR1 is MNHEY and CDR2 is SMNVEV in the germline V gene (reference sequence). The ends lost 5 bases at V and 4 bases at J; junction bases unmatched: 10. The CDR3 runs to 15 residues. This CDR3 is CASSPTLGQSYGYTF. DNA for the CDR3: TGTGCCAGCAGTCCGACCTTGGGACAGAGCTATGGCTACACCTTC.